The 7 T cell receptor beta chains in this list originate from one sample, sequenced in a study of vaccination and CD4 T cells after COVID-19. The assay that was used to sequence DNA from cultured CD4+ T cells was the Oncomine TCR Beta short-read assay. TCRdb re-analysed the PCR reads in MiXCR, keeping a single row per CDR3 protein. The table lists 14,000 or so distinct CDR3 sequences, roughly 29% of them singletons. No antigen has been identified for these receptors. The treatment: roughly ten-day PBMC culture with coronavirus spike peptide pools or control peptides (ViraFEST assay). The specimen sequenced was cultured CD4+ T cells from blood. These receptors all come from a human donor with COVID-19.

This clonotype is classed as medium-sized. The chain uses TRBV29-1 and TRBJ1-5; TRBD1 might be the D (6 bases). This CDR3 comprises 13 residues. Germline CDR1 reads SQVTM; CDR2 reads ANQGSEA. With 7 bases removed from V and 3 bases from J, the gap between germline ends came to 13 bases. In nucleotides, the CDR3 is TGCAGCGCCCGGGACAACTACAATCAGCCCCAGCATTTT. The encoded protein is CSARDNYNQPQHF.

This clonotype was detected only a few times. The rearrangement uses TRBV19 and TRBJ1-2, with D possibly TRBD1 on 5 matching bases. Germline CDR1 is LNHDA and CDR2 is SQIVND (reference sequence). Trimming pared 9 bases from V and 4 bases from J, leaving 24 bases between. The CDR3 consists of 16 residues. CDR3 DNA: TGTGCCAGCAAGGACTCCGGTTTACCGGGGGGCTATGGCTACACCTTC. This codes for CASKDSGLPGGYGYTF.

This clonotype turned up a few times. The chain recombines TRBV7-9 with TRBJ1-1; D is perhaps TRBD1 (5 bases). CDR1 and CDR2 from the germline V gene are SEHNR and FQNEAQ (reference sequence). The CDR3 loop spans 13 amino acids. Deletions cut 5 bases from V and 7 bases from J, with 14 bases between. The CDR3 nucleotides read TGTGCCAGCAGCCCAAGACAGCTGGATGAAGCTTTCTTT. The encoded protein is CASSPRQLDEAFF.

V is TRBV19 and J is TRBJ1-2, with TRBD1 matching 7 bases. Germline lookup yields CDR1 LNHDA and CDR2 SQIVND (reference sequence). The V segment lost 11 bases and the J segment 4 bases; nucleotides outside the gene matches: 10. The CDR3 has 13 amino acids. In DNA, the CDR3 is TGTGCCGCATCTCCGGGACAGTTCTATGGCTACACCTTC. It specifies CAASPGQFYGYTF. Full variable domain (remainder filled in from reference TRBV19 and TRBJ1-2): DGGITQSPKYLFRKEGQNVTLSCEQNLNHDAMYWYRQDPGQGLRLIYYSQIVNDFQKGDIAEGYSVSREKKESFPLTVTSAQKNPTAFYLCAASPGQFYGYTFGSGTRLTVV.

The chain is built from TRBV5-4 and TRBJ1-1; possible D gene TRBD1, 5 bases. The CDR3 runs to 13 residues. V lost 7 bases and J lost 6, with 16 bases in between. CDR1 and CDR2 from the germline V gene are SGHNT and YYREEE (reference sequence). The CDR3 coding sequence is TGTGCCAGCGGCTCGGGGCGTCGGGCTGAAGCTTTCTTT. Translating it yields CASGSGRRAEAFF.

V is TRBV7-9 and J is TRBJ2-5; 7 positions agree with TRBD2. The ends lost 1 base at V and 3 bases at J; junction bases unmatched: 5. The germline CDR1 and CDR2 sequences are SEHNR and FQNEAQ (reference sequence). This CDR3 contains 15 residues. This chain's CDR3 is CASSLGSGTKETQYF. CDR3 DNA sequence: TGTGCCAGCAGCTTAGGGTCGGGGACTAAAGAGACCCAGTACTTC.

The chain employs TRBV6-5 and TRBJ2-7; 8 nucleotides align to TRBD1. This CDR3 is 15 amino acids long. The trim removed 0 bases at V and 4 bases at J, leaving 5 bases unmatched. Germline CDR1 and CDR2: MNHEY and SVGAGI. The CDR3: CASSYSNRGAYEQYF. The DNA of the CDR3 is TGTGCCAGCAGTTACTCGAACAGGGGGGCTTACGAGCAGTACTTC.